This T cell receptor (beta chain) was profiled in a study of T cell clones after liver transplantation. Study at large: Patients counted as tolerant after at least one year off all immunosuppression, enzymes not exceeding twice normal.

General study results and limits: The donor-reactive repertoire was only partly measurable in two subjects, lacking donor cells.

In regard to this clone: Its antigen is unknown.

This table comes from immunoSEQ multiplex PCR, and its TCRdb copy is limited to in-frame clones, with some not included. The table lists 20,000 to 30,000 clones, about 70% of them singletons, with around 3% in the top ten. CDR3 size: 14 residues. The germline V gene encodes CDR1 SGHTA and CDR2 FQGNSA. V usage is TRBV7-2 and J usage is TRBJ2-7; D is perhaps TRBD1 (5 bases). Specimen: CD4+ T cells from blood, collected before liver transplant. The sequence derives from a human donor who received a liver transplant. The CDR3 region has the DNA TGTGCCACCGCCCCAGGGATCCTCTCCTACGGGCAGTACGTC. Its protein is CATAPGILSYGQYV.